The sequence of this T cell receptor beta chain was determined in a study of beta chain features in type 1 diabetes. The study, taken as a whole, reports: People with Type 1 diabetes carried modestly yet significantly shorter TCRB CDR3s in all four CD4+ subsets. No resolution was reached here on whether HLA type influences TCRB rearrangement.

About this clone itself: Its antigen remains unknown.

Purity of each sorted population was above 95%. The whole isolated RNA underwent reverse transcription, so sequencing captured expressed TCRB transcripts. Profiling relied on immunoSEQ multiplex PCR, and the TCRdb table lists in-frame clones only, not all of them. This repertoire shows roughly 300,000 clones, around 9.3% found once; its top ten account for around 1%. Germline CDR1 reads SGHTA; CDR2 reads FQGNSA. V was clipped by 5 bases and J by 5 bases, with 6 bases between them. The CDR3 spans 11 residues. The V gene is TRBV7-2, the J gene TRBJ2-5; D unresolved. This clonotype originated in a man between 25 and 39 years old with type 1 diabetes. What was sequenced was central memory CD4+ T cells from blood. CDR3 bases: TGTGCCAGCAGCCAATCGGAGACCCAGTACTTC. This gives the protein CASSQSETQYF.